The sequence of this T cell receptor beta chain was determined in a study of blood T cell repertoires in COVID-19. Study as a whole: Donors in the United States, Italy and Spain gave samples during acute or convalescent COVID-19. T cells, B-cell-depleted T cells, or PBMCs provided the cDNA or gDNA that served as material.

V shed 4 bases and J shed 7 bases, with 17 bases lying between them. The CDR3 is 15 residues long. CDR1 is MGHRA and CDR2 is YSYEKL in the germline V gene. This clone was picked up one time. Sequenced by immunoSEQ multiplex PCR; TCRdb stores in-frame clones only, minus some. The top ten clones hold about 4.6% of a sample with just over 300,000 clones, approximately 84% of them seen once. The rearrangement uses TRBV4-1 and TRBJ2-1; D assignment may be TRBD1 or TRBD2 (5 bases each). Sequencing was performed on PBMCs or T cells enriched from blood (not recorded which). The receptor comes from a man younger than 45 who had recovered from COVID-19. The CDR3 nucleotides read TGCGCCAGCAGCCTAGAGGGTCTAGGGGTGAATGAGCAGTTCTTC. Translated: CASSLEGLGVNEQFF.